The 12 T cell receptor beta chains presented below share a single source sample, sequenced in a study of T cell responses to AZD1222 COVID-19 vaccine (dated by TCRdb to the early 2020s). Library method: the immunoSEQ multiplex PCR assay. Sourced from immuneACCESS, this table was stored by TCRdb with only in-frame sequences that have V and J called. A share of the clones is absent; for the studies checked, an unresolved V gene accounts for under half, and the remainder has no known explanation. This sample gives some 110,000 clones in total; 89% of them show up just once. Clones ranked in the top ten supply under 20% of the sample. What this sample's time point label stands for: baseline before first vaccination. The source was peripheral blood, collected on day 0 of AZD1222 vaccination. These receptors were collected from an adult in good health.

This chain connects TRBV5-1 to TRBJ2-5, with D uncertain. Germline assignment: CDR1 SGHRS and CDR2 YFSETQ. Trimming took 1 base from V and 5 from J, leaving 6 bases between them. This CDR3 is 12 amino acids long. CDR3 in amino acids: CASSLYVETQYF. In DNA form, the CDR3 reads TGCGCCAGCAGCTTGTATGTGGAGACCCAGTACTTC.

This chain connects TRBV19 to TRBJ2-1, with D possibly matching TRBD1 (6 bases). CDR1 LNHDA and CDR2 SQIVND come from the germline V gene (reference sequence). This CDR3 region has 13 residues. V was pared by 6 bases and J by 6 bases, with 12 bases between. This chain's CDR3 is CASRRDNFNEQFF. The DNA of the CDR3 is TGTGCCAGTAGGAGGGACAACTTCAATGAGCAGTTCTTC.

The chain recombines TRBV6-5 with TRBJ2-5; 8 bases line up with TRBD2. J gave up 7 bases and V 6 bases, and 7 bases lay outside the gene matches. The CDR3 has 13 amino acids. Germline CDR1 and CDR2: MNHEY and SVGAGI. The CDR3: CASSGTRGGTQYF. The CDR3 nucleotides are TGTGCCAGCAGCGGGACTAGGGGTGGGACCCAGTACTTC.

V is TRBV20-1 and J is TRBJ2-2; D gene unclear. V was clipped by 3 bases and J by 7 bases, with 6 bases between them. Per the germline V gene, CDR1 is DFQATT and CDR2 is SNEGSKA (reference sequence). CDR3 length: 11 residues. CDR3 in DNA: TGCAGTGCTAGTGGTGTCGGGGAGCTGTTTTTT. Protein sequence: CSASGVGELFF.

V is TRBV5-4 and J is TRBJ2-1, with 9 bases lining up with TRBD1. There are 14 residues in the CDR3. The germline CDR1 and CDR2 sequences are SGHNT and YYREEE (reference sequence). Unmatched junction bases numbered 6, after V lost 2 bases and J lost 9 bases. The CDR3 here is CASSFGDRASEQFF. The CDR3 DNA reads TGTGCCAGCAGCTTTGGGGACAGGGCTTCTGAGCAGTTCTTC.

The chain recombines TRBV5-1 with TRBJ1-1, with a possible D match to TRBD1 (6 bases). Between the trimmed V and J ends, which lost 3 bases and 2 bases, there was a span of 17 bases. CDR1 SGHRS and CDR2 YFSETQ come from the germline V gene. The CDR3 is 16 amino acids. The CDR3 sequence is CASSYNSQGYNTEAFF. CDR3 DNA: TGCGCCAGCAGCTACAACTCACAGGGCTATAACACTGAAGCTTTCTTT.

The V gene is TRBV5-8, the J gene TRBJ2-7; D is undetermined. V lost 2 bases to trimming and J lost 2 bases, with 11 bases between them. Germline CDR1 SGHTS, CDR2 YDEGEE. The CDR3 spans 14 residues. The CDR3 DNA is TGTGCCAGCAGCTTCCATAGTCCCCCCTACGAGCAGTACTTC. This sequence encodes CASSFHSPPYEQYF.

V usage is TRBV3-1 (or the pseudogene TRBV3-2) and J usage is TRBJ2-7; D call uncertain. Germline V gene lookup returns CDR1 LGHDT and CDR2 YNNKEL (reference sequence). V was pared by 5 bases and J by 1 base, with 12 bases between. The CDR3 extends over 14 amino acids. CDR3 in DNA: TGTGCCAGCAGCTCCACCTACAGATCCTACGAGCAGTACTTC. As protein: CASSSTYRSYEQYF.

V is TRBV15 and J is TRBJ2-2, with D unresolved. The V gene's germline CDR1 is LNHNV and CDR2 YYDKDF (reference sequence). V was cut by 0 bases and J by 4 bases, with 3 bases left in between. The CDR3 extends over 13 amino acids. CDR3 sequence reads: CATSRDPTGELFF. The CDR3 coding sequence is TGTGCCACCAGCAGAGATCCCACCGGGGAGCTGTTTTTT. The variable domain in full, completed from reference TRBV15 and TRBJ2-2, reads DAMVIQNPRYQVTQFGKPVTLSCSQTLNHNVMYWYQQKSSQAPKLLFHYYDKDFNNEADTPDNFQSRRPNTSFCFLDIRSPGLGDTAMYLCATSRDPTGELFFGEGSRLTVL.

The chain combines TRBV4-2 with TRBJ2-7; the match to TRBD2 covers 9 bases. CDR3 size: 17 residues. Germline V gene lookup returns CDR1 LGHNA and CDR2 YNFKEQ. Germline trimming cut 0 bases from V and 0 bases from J; bases unmatched to any gene: 6. DNA of the CDR3: TGTGCCAGCAGCCAAGATCGCGAGCGGGGGGACTCCTACGAGCAGTACTTC. It specifies CASSQDRERGDSYEQYF.

V is TRBV2 and J is TRBJ2-2; no firm D call. This CDR3 spans 13 amino acids. Germline CDR1 reads SNHLY; CDR2 reads FYNNEI. V was pared by 6 bases and J by 3 bases, with 8 bases between. The CDR3 here is CASRTGHTGELFF. As DNA, the CDR3 is TGTGCCAGCAGGACTGGCCACACCGGGGAGCTGTTTTTT.

The chain uses TRBV10-3 and TRBJ1-2; D unresolved. The CDR3 loop spans 14 amino acids. Trimming pared 2 bases from V and 2 bases from J, leaving 9 bases between. Germline V gene sequence: CDR1 ENHRY, CDR2 SYGVKD. The CDR3 protein is CAISEGQQNYGYTF. CDR3 coding DNA: TGTGCCATCAGTGAGGGGCAGCAGAACTATGGCTACACCTTC.